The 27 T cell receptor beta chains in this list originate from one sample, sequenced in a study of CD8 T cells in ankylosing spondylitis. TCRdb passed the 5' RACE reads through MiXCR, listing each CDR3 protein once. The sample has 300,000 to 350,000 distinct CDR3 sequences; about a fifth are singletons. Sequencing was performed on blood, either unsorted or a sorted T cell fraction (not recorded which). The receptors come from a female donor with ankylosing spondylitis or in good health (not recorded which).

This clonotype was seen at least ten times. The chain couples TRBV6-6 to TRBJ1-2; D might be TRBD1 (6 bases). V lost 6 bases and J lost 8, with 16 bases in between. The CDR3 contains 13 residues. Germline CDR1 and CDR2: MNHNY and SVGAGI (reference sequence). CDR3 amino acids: CASRYQGLRGYTF. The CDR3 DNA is TGTGCCAGCAGATATCAGGGGCTGCGGGGCTACACCTTC.

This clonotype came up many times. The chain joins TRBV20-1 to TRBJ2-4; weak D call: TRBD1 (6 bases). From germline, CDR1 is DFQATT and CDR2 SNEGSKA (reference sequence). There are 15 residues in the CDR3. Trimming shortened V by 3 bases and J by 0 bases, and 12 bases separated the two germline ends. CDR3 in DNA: TGCAGTGCTAGGGGACAACTTCTAGCCAAAAACATTCAGTACTTC. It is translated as CSARGQLLAKNIQYF.

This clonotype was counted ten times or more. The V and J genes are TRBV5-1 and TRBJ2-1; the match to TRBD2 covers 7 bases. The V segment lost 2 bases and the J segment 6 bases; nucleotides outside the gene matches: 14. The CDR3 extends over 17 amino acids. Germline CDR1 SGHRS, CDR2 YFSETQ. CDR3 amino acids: CASSFVGGTGGSNEQFF. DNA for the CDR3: TGCGCCAGCAGCTTCGTCGGGGGAACGGGAGGATCCAATGAGCAGTTCTTC.

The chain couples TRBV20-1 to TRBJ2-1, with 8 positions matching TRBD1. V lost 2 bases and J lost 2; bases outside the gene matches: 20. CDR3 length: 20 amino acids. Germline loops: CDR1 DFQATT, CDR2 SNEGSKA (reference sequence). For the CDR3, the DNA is TGCAGTGCTAGATTCCCACCTATTCGTGCCAGGGGGCCCACCTACAATGAGCAGTTCTTC. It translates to CSARFPPIRARGPTYNEQFF.

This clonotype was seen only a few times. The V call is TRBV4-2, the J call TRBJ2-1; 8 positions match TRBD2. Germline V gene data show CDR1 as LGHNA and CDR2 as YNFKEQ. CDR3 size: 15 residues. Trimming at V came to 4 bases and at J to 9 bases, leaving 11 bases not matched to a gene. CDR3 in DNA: TGTGCCAGCAGCCCGGGGGGCAGCGGGAGATCTGAGCAGTTCTTC. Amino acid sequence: CASSPGGSGRSEQFF.

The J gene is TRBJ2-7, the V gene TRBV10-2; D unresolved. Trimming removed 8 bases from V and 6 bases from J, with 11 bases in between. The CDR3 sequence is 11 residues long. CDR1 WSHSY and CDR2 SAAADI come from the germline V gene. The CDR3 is CASGSYSEQYF. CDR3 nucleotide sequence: TGCGCCAGCGGCTCCTACAGCGAGCAGTACTTC.

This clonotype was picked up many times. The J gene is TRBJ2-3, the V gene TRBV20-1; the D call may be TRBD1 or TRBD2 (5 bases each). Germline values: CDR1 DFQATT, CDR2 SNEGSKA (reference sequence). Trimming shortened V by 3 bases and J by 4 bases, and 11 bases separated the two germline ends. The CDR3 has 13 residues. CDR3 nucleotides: TGCAGTGCTAGTACGCAGGGAGCAGATACGCAGTATTTT. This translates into CSASTQGADTQYF.

The CDR3 coding sequence is TGTGCCAGCAGTTTTGACACGGACTATGGCTACACCTTC. This gives the protein CASSFDTDYGYTF. The gene calls are TRBV12-3 or TRBV12-4 and TRBJ1-2, with D uncertain. The CDR3 has 13 amino acids. With 3 bases removed from V and 3 bases from J, the gap between germline ends came to 8 bases.

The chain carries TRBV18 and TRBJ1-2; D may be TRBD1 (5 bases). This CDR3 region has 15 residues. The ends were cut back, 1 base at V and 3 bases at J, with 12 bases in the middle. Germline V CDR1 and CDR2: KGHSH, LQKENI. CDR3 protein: CASSPQPGRDYGYTF. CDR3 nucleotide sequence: TGTGCCAGCTCACCACAGCCAGGCAGGGACTATGGCTACACCTTC.

The CDR3: CASSSGQGVAFF. The CDR3, as DNA: TGTGCCAGCAGCTCGGGACAGGGTGTAGCTTTCTTT. The chain combines TRBV7-9 with TRBJ1-1, with 9 bases that match TRBD1. This CDR3 spans 12 amino acids. CDR1 is SEHNR and CDR2 is FQNEAQ in the germline V gene (reference sequence). Trimming at V came to 4 bases and at J to 10 bases, leaving 4 bases not matched to a gene.

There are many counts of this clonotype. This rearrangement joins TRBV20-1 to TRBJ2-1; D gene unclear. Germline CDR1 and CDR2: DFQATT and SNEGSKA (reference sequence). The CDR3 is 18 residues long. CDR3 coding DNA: TGCAGCGCCCCAAGGAGCCTAGAACGGATGGGAAACTACAATGAGCAGTTCTTC. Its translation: CSAPRSLERMGNYNEQFF.

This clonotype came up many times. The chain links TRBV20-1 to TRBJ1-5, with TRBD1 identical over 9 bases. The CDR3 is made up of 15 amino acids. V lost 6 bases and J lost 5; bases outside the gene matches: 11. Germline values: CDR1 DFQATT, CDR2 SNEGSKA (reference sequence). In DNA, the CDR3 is TGCAGTGCCCACACGACAGGGGGAAATGATCAGCCCCAGCATTTT. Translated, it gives CSAHTTGGNDQPQHF.

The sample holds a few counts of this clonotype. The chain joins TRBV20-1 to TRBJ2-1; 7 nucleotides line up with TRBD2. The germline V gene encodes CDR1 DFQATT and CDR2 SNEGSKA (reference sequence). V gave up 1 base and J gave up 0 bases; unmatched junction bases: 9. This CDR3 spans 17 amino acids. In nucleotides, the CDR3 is TGCAGTGCTAGAGGAAGGAGGGGAGGGAGCTCCTACAATGAGCAGTTCTTC. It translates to CSARGRRGGSSYNEQFF.

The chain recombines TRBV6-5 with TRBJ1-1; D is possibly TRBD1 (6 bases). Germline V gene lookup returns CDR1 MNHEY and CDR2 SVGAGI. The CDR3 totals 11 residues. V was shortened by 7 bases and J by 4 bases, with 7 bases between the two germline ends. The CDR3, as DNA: TGTGCCAGCACCAGGGGCACTGAAGCTTTCTTT. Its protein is CASTRGTEAFF.

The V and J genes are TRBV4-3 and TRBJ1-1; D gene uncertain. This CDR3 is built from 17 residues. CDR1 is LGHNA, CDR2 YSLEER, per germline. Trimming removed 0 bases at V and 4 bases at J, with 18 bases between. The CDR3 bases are TGCGCCAGCAGCCAAGATGCGGGTTATTCGGAGGGCACTGAAGCTTTCTTT. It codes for CASSQDAGYSEGTEAFF.

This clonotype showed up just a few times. The CDR3 DNA follows: TGTGCCACCAGCAGGCAAAAAGCGGGAAGGAGCACAGATACGCAGTATTTT. This codes for CATSRQKAGRSTDTQYF. V and J are TRBV15 and TRBJ2-3; 7 nucleotides align to TRBD2. Germline-derived CDR1 and CDR2 are LNHNV and YYDKDF (reference sequence). Trimming at V came to 3 bases and at J to 0 bases, leaving 9 bases not matched to a gene. This CDR3 comprises 17 residues.

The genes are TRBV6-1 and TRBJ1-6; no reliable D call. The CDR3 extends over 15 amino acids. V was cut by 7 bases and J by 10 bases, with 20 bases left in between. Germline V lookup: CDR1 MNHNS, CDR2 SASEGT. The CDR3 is CASTERIRGLSPLHF. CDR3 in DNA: TGTGCCAGCACCGAACGAATCCGAGGATTATCACCCCTCCACTTT.

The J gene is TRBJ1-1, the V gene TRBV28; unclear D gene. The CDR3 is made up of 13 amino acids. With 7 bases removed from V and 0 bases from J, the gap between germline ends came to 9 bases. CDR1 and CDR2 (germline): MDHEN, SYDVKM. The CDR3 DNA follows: TGTGCCAGCATCGGCGGAGTGAACACTGAAGCTTTCTTT. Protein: CASIGGVNTEAFF.

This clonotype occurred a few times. The CDR3 loop is CASSYPPGVNTEAFF. The CDR3 coding sequence is TGTGCCAGCAGTTACCCCCCGGGGGTGAACACTGAAGCTTTCTTT. The rearrangement joins TRBV6-5 to TRBJ1-1; D is possibly TRBD1 (5 bases). V was pared by 2 bases and J by 0 bases, with 10 bases between. The CDR3 contains 15 residues. The germline gives CDR1 MNHEY, CDR2 SVGAGI.

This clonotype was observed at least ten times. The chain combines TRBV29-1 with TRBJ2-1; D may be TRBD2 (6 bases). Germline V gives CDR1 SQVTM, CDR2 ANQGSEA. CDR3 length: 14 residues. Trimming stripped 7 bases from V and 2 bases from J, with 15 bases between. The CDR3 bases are TGCAGCGAAACCCGGGAGAGGGCCTACAATGAGCAGTTCTTC. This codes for CSETRERAYNEQFF.

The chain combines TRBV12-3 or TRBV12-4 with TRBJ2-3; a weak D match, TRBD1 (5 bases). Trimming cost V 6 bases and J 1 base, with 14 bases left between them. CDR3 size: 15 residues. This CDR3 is CASRTLGVGTDTQYF. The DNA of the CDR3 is TGTGCCAGCAGAACGCTAGGGGTGGGCACAGATACGCAGTATTTT.

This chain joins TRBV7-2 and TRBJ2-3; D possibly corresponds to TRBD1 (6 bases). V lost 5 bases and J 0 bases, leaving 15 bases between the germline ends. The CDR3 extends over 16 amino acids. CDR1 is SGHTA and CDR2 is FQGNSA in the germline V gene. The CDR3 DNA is TGTGCCAGCAGCCCCCACGGACAGACTAGCACAGATACGCAGTATTTT. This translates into CASSPHGQTSTDTQYF.

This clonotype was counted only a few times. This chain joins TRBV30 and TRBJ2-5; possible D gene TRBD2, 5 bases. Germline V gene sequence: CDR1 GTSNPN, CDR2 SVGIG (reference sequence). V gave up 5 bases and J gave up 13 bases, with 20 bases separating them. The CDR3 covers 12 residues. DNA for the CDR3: TGTGCCTGGCACCAGGTAGAGGGCCCCGGGTACTTC. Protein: CAWHQVEGPGYF.

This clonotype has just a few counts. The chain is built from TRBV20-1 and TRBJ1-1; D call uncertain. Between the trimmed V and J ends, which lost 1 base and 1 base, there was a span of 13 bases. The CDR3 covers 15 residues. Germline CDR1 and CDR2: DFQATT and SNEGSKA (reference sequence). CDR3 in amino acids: CSARATAGRNTEAFF. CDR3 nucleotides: TGCAGTGCTAGAGCCACAGCGGGCAGGAACACTGAAGCTTTCTTT.

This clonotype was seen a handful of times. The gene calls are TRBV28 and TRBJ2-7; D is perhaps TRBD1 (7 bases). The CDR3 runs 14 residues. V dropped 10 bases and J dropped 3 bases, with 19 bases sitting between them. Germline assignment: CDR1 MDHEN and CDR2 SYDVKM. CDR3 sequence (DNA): TGTGCCACTAGGAGGGGGCCTGGGGGCTACGAGCAGTACTTC. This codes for CATRRGPGGYEQYF.

DNA of the CDR3: TGTGCCAGCAGCCTTGATAGCGGGAGGGACGCTGAGCAGTTCTTC. Amino acids: CASSLDSGRDAEQFF. The chain combines TRBV7-3 with TRBJ2-1; 11 bases are shared with TRBD2. Germline CDR1 reads SGHTA; CDR2 reads FQGTGA. The length of the CDR3 is 15 residues. The V segment lost 5 bases and the J segment 9 bases; nucleotides outside the gene matches: 9.

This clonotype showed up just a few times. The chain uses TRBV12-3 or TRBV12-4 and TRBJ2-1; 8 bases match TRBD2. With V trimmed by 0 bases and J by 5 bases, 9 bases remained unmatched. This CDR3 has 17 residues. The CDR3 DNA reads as TGTGCCAGCAGTTTAGCTACCCCTAGCGGGCGCGACAATGAGCAGTTCTTC. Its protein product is CASSLATPSGRDNEQFF.